This note documents a single TCR beta chain sequence. Its antigen is currently unknown. Method: immunoSEQ multiplex PCR; TCRdb's copy keeps in-frame clones and lacks some. The sample gives 200,000 to 250,000 clones, less than 95% of which show up once; roughly 1.8% is in the top ten. J gave up 3 bases and V 5 bases, and 6 bases lay outside the gene matches. The CDR3 is made up of 15 amino acids. Germline assignment: CDR1 SGHTA and CDR2 FQGNSA. This entry is derived from a study of T cell responses to AZD1222 COVID-19 vaccine. Study-level points and caveats: Possibly, clonal diversity was underestimated; donors were largely white British and included more females. Nearly half of spike-specific TCRs reportedly target variant regions that are unmutated in the B.1.351 and B.1.1.7 variants. Breadth and depth of Spike-specific TCRs rose after two AZD1222 doses. Recipients of AZD1222 seropositive at baseline numbered only five or six.

The sequence derives from an adult who received the MenACWY meningococcal vaccine as a control. The chain carries TRBV7-2 and TRBJ2-1; 8 nucleotides align to TRBD2. The sequenced sample was peripheral blood, obtained 28 days after the second dose of the MenACWY control vaccine. The CDR3 loop reads CASSLGLAYYNEQFF. Here the CDR3 DNA reads TGTGCCAGCAGCCTCGGACTAGCTTACTACAATGAGCAGTTCTTC.